What follows is one T cell receptor (beta chain) and its context. Its antigen is undetermined. The sample comes from a study of blood T cells in healthy people across ages. General study points: Per million T cells, TCR beta diversity dropped roughly linearly as age increased. Percentage of naive T cells showed a strong correlation with TCR beta diversity.

The CDR3 is made up of 15 amino acids. Trimming removed 6 bases at V and 2 bases at J, with 14 bases between. CDR1 and CDR2 (germline): SGHVS, FQNEAQ. Researchers isolated at least 6 million PBMCs per sample. A second PCR of 7 to 11 cycles used a sample-barcoded 5' primer and a J-beta primer mix. Individual samples furnished no less than 3 million CDR3-containing paired-end reads apiece. TCRdb reprocessed the 5' RACE reads with MiXCR, giving one entry per CDR3 protein. The profile shows approximately 600,000 distinct CDR3 sequences, about 53% of them singletons. This TCR was sampled from a man in his sixties in good health. The sample consisted of blood. This chain links TRBV7-8 with TRBJ2-1; D is possibly TRBD2 (5 bases). DNA for the CDR3: TGTGCCAGCAGTTCCAGCGGTGAAACCTACAATGAGCAGTTCTTC. As protein: CASSSSGETYNEQFF.